Sequencing of this T cell receptor beta chain was carried out in a study of blood T cell repertoires in COVID-19. Germline loops: CDR1 LNHDA, CDR2 SQIVND (reference sequence). The CDR3 sequence is 13 residues long. The V segment lost 11 bases and the J segment 2 bases; nucleotides outside the gene matches: 7. Cohorts were assigned according to the clinical history that participants reported. Measured with immunoSEQ multiplex PCR; TCRdb has only the in-frame clones, and not every one. The table has 250,000 to 300,000 clones, over 75% seen once; the top ten hold about 1.1%. The sequencing input was PBMCs or T cells enriched from blood (not recorded which). This chain connects TRBV19 to TRBJ2-7; 9 bases align to TRBD2. The receptor comes from a woman in her 30s who had recovered from COVID-19. The CDR3 DNA reads as TGTGCCTCTAGCGGGACCGACCCCTACGAGCAGTACTTC. The encoded protein is CASSGTDPYEQYF.